The 6 T cell receptor beta chains below all came from one sample that was sequenced in a study of blood T cell repertoires in COVID-19. Sequencing was performed with immunoSEQ multiplex PCR; in TCRdb, only in-frame clones are kept and a portion is missing. Of around 130,000 clones in the sample, roughly 89% were seen once. Input material: peripheral blood. The receptors were gathered from a woman between 50 and 59 years old with acute or convalescent COVID-19.

The table lists this clone with many counts. The chain is built from TRBV28 and TRBJ1-1, with 8 positions matching TRBD1. CDR1 and CDR2 from the germline V gene are MDHEN and SYDVKM. This CDR3 has 17 amino acids. V lost 3 bases and J lost 0; bases outside the gene matches: 9. CDR3 sequence reads: CASSFGGTGYMNTEAFF. The CDR3 region has the DNA TGTGCCAGCAGTTTTGGGGGGACAGGCTACATGAACACTGAAGCTTTCTTT.

The rearrangement joins TRBV27 to TRBJ1-2; 7 bases line up with TRBD1. This CDR3 has 14 amino acids. CDR1 is MNHEY, CDR2 SMNVEV, per germline (reference sequence). J was trimmed by 10 bases and V by 5 bases; bases with no gene match: 13. The CDR3 DNA sequence: TGTGCCAGCAGTACAACGACAGGGAACCATTACTACACCTTC. Translating gives CASSTTTGNHYYTF.

The rearrangement joins TRBV7-8 to TRBJ2-5, with 8 nucleotides matching TRBD1. The CDR3 runs to 13 residues. Germline CDR1 SGHVS, CDR2 FQNEAQ. V lost 4 bases, J lost 4 bases, and 2 bases stayed unmatched. The CDR3 bases are TGTGCCAGCAGCTACGGACAGGGAGAGACCCAGTACTTC. Translated: CASSYGQGETQYF. The whole variable domain, remainder taken from reference TRBV7-8 and TRBJ2-5, is GAGVSQSPRYKVAKRGQDVALRCDPISGHVSLFWYQQALGQGPEFLTYFQNEAQLDKSGLPSDRFFAERPEGSVSTLKIQRTQQEDSAVYLCASSYGQGETQYFGPGTRLLVL.

The rearrangement uses TRBV19 and TRBJ2-6, with D maybe TRBD1 (6 bases). Per germline, CDR1 LNHDA and CDR2 SQIVND (reference sequence). With 2 bases removed from V and 2 bases from J, the gap between germline ends came to 10 bases. The CDR3 is made up of 16 amino acids. CDR3 sequence: CASSISAGAGANVLTF. CDR3 coding DNA: TGTGCCAGTAGTATATCCGCAGGGGCTGGGGCCAACGTCCTGACTTTC.

The genes are TRBV11-2 and TRBJ1-2; D gene unclear. The CDR3 sequence is 13 residues long. CDR1 is SGHAT, CDR2 FQNNGV, per germline. Trimming removed 3 bases from V and 0 bases from J, with 5 bases in between. The CDR3 bases are TGTGCCAGCAGCTTGGCAGCTAACTATGGCTACACCTTC. It encodes CASSLAANYGYTF.

This clone was counted only a few times. V usage is TRBV12-3 or TRBV12-4 and J usage is TRBJ1-3; D gene ambiguous. The CDR3 extends over 12 amino acids. Deletions cut 3 bases from V and 4 bases from J, with 4 bases between. The CDR3 nucleotides are TGTGCCAGCAGTTTTCAGGGAAACACCATATATTTT. Protein product: CASSFQGNTIYF.